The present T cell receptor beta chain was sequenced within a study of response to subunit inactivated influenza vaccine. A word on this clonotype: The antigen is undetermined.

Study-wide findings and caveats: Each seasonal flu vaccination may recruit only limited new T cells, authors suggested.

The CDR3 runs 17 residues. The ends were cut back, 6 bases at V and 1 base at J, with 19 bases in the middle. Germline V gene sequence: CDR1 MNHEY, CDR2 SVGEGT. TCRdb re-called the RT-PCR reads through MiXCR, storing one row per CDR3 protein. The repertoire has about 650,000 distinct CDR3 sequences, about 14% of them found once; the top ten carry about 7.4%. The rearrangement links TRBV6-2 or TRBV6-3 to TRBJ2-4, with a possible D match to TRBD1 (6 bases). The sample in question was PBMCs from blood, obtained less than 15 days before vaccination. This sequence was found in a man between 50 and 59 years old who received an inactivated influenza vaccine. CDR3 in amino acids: CASSNLDRLGAKNIQYF. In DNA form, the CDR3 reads TGTGCCAGCAGCAATCTCGACAGGTTGGGGGCCAAAAACATTCAGTACTTC.